What follows are 24 T cell receptor beta chains derived from one specimen sequenced in a study of regulatory T cells in long-lasting Graves disease. CDR3 regions were amplified by Arm-PCR using iRepertoire HTBI primers to build TCR beta libraries. TCRdb reprocessed the multiplex PCR reads with MiXCR, giving one entry per CDR3 protein. Of 550,000 to 650,000 distinct CDR3 sequences listed, 15% to 20% are singletons. Time point of the sample: newly diagnosed GD, antithyroid drugs for less than 3 months. PBMCs provided the RNA from which the TCR library was made. The same data also went into a second study, on T cells in Graves' hyperthyroidism and ophthalmopathy.

The sequenced sample was peripheral blood mononuclear cells (PBMCs), obtained at new diagnosis, from a patient treated with antithyroid drugs. Source of these receptors: a man aged 18 to 29 with Graves disease.

The chain has TRBV10-3 and TRBJ2-7; D remains unclear. The germline V and J ends were trimmed by 8 bases and 4 bases, with 9 bases remaining between them. From germline, CDR1 is ENHRY and CDR2 SYGVKD. The CDR3 is 11 residues long. The CDR3 DNA reads TGTGCCATCGGTACATTTTACGAGCAGTACTTC. It is translated as CAIGTFYEQYF.

This clonotype was observed many times. The V gene is TRBV7-3, the J gene TRBJ2-3; 8 nucleotides match TRBD1. Germline trimming cut 5 bases from V and 3 bases from J; bases unmatched to any gene: 4. This CDR3 contains 14 residues. In germline, CDR1 is SGHTA, CDR2 FQGTGA. Written as DNA, the CDR3 is TGTGCCAGCAGCCAAACAGGGGGGACAGATACGCAGTATTTT. Protein sequence: CASSQTGGTDTQYF.

This clonotype occurred a few times. The V gene is TRBV19, the J gene TRBJ1-1, with D unclear. The CDR3 runs to 13 residues. Trimming cost V 5 bases and J 4 bases, with 11 bases left between them. Germline CDR1 is LNHDA and CDR2 is SQIVND (reference sequence). The CDR3 nucleotides are TGTGCCAGTAGTCCAGGCCTGGGCACTGAAGCTTTCTTT. Translated: CASSPGLGTEAFF.

This clonotype has at least ten counts. The V and J genes are TRBV30 and TRBJ2-7; D is unclear. Trimming left V 7 bases short and J 2 bases short, with 9 bases between. Germline lookup yields CDR1 GTSNPN and CDR2 SVGIG (reference sequence). The CDR3 has 11 amino acids. Here the CDR3 reads CASLDTYEQYF. CDR3 in DNA: TGTGCCTCGTTGGATACCTACGAGCAGTACTTC.

This clonotype showed up many times. The V call is TRBV6-1, the J call TRBJ2-1, with a tentative D call TRBD2 (6 bases). V lost 5 bases and J lost 7, with 24 bases in between. Germline CDR1 is MNHNS and CDR2 is SASEGT. CDR3 length equals 17 residues. CDR3 loop: CASSPRAPSGYGNEQFF. CDR3 DNA: TGTGCCAGCAGTCCGAGGGCACCAAGCGGGTATGGGAATGAGCAGTTCTTC.

The CDR3 nucleotides read TGCGCCAGCAGAAGCCTCCGCCAAAATCAGCCCCAGCATTTT. Translated, it gives CASRSLRQNQPQHF. The V gene is TRBV5-1, the J gene TRBJ1-5; unclear D gene. From germline, CDR1 is SGHRS and CDR2 YFSETQ. The CDR3 has 14 amino acids. V was clipped by 5 bases and J by 4 bases, with 13 bases between them.

This clonotype was seen more than once but under ten times. This chain links TRBV3-1 with TRBJ1-1; D may be TRBD1 (5 bases). CDR3 length: 14 residues. Germline V gene lookup returns CDR1 LGHDT and CDR2 YNNKEL (reference sequence). V dropped 0 bases and J dropped 6 bases, with 11 bases sitting between them. CDR3 sequence reads: CASSQEAGDAEAFF. The CDR3 nucleotides read TGTGCCAGCAGCCAAGAAGCCGGGGACGCTGAAGCTTTCTTT.

The sample holds many counts of this clonotype. The chain uses TRBV27 and TRBJ1-4; TRBD1 agrees at 10 bases. V gave up 6 bases and J gave up 6 bases; unmatched junction bases: 7. Germline-derived CDR1 and CDR2 are MNHEY and SMNVEV (reference sequence). This CDR3 has 15 amino acids. Here the CDR3 DNA reads TGTGCCAGCAGCAACCACGGGACAGGGGATGAAAAACTGTTTTTT. Translation: CASSNHGTGDEKLFF. Using reference TRBV27 and TRBJ1-4 for the parts outside the CDR3, the full variable domain is EAQVTQNPRYLITVTGKKLTVTCSQNMNHEYMSWYRQDPGLGLRQIYYSMNVEVTDKGDVPEGYKVSRKEKRNFPLILESPSPNQTSLYFCASSNHGTGDEKLFFGSGTQLSVL.

The chain links TRBV20-1 to TRBJ1-5, with 10 bases lining up with TRBD1. The germline V gene encodes CDR1 DFQATT and CDR2 SNEGSKA (reference sequence). The CDR3 contains 14 residues. Germline trimming cut 6 bases from V and 5 bases from J; bases unmatched to any gene: 7. This CDR3 is CSAPTGGGYQPQHF. The CDR3 DNA sequence: TGCAGTGCCCCGACAGGGGGCGGTTATCAGCCCCAGCATTTT.

This clonotype was detected ten times or more. The chain employs TRBV11-3 and TRBJ2-1, with 7 nucleotides matching TRBD2. This CDR3 is built from 14 residues. With V trimmed by 5 bases and J by 6 bases, 7 bases remained unmatched. Germline CDR1 reads SGHNT; CDR2 reads YENEEA. CDR3 amino acids: CASSARGVSNEQFF. Written as DNA, the CDR3 is TGTGCCAGCAGCGCCCGGGGGGTCTCCAATGAGCAGTTCTTC.

This clonotype was seen only a few times. V is TRBV9 and J is TRBJ2-1, with 8 bases identical to TRBD2. Germline V gene data show CDR1 as SGDLS and CDR2 as YYNGEE. The CDR3 length is 17 residues. Germline trimming cut 4 bases from V and 0 bases from J; bases unmatched to any gene: 9. CDR3 loop: CASSPRTGTSSYNEQFF. In DNA form, the CDR3 reads TGTGCCAGCAGCCCCCGTACCGGGACTAGCTCCTACAATGAGCAGTTCTTC.

Turning to this clonotype: A much larger clone differs from this one at a single base, so this may be a read error. The chain uses TRBV3-1 and TRBJ1-2; 7 bases map to TRBD1. The V gene end was trimmed by 2 bases and the J gene end by 8 bases; junction bases not matched to a gene: 11. The CDR3 is made up of 15 amino acids. From germline, CDR1 is LGHDT and CDR2 YNNKEL (reference sequence). The chain's CDR3 is CASSQQSTGVMGYTF. The CDR3 coding sequence is TGTGCCAGCAGCCAACAGTCTACAGGGGTGATGGGCTACACCTTC.

The table lists this clonotype with many counts. V is TRBV3-1 and J is TRBJ1-3, with D possibly TRBD1 on 5 matching bases. Germline-derived CDR1 and CDR2 are LGHDT and YNNKEL (reference sequence). The CDR3 has 17 residues. The ends were cut back, 2 bases at V and 3 bases at J, with 17 bases in the middle. CDR3 coding DNA: TGTGCCAGCAGCCAACGGGCCTCAGGGCGCAGTGGAAACACCATATATTTT. Amino acids: CASSQRASGRSGNTIYF.

Regarding this clonotype: One end of the junction fails to match germline, which may point to a read error. This chain links TRBV30 with TRBJ2-7, with 10 nucleotides matching TRBD2. From germline, CDR1 is GTSNPN and CDR2 SVGIG (reference sequence). The length of the CDR3 is 14 residues. This CDR3 reads CVWKRTSGPYEQYF. CDR3 nucleotide sequence: TGTGTCTGGAAACGGACTAGCGGCCCCTACGAGCAGTACTTC. Together with reference TRBV30 and TRBJ2-7, the CDR3 gives the full variable domain: SQTIHQWPATLVQPVGSPLSLECTVEGTSNPNLYWYRQAAGRGLQLLFYSVGIGQISSEVPQNLSASRPQDRQFILSSKKLLLSDSGFYLCVWKRTSGPYEQYFGPGTRLTVT.

This chain connects TRBV27 to TRBJ2-5, with 10 bases lining up with TRBD2. The V segment lost 5 bases and the J segment 5 bases; nucleotides outside the gene matches: 14. The CDR3 loop spans 17 amino acids. The V gene's germline CDR1 is MNHEY and CDR2 SMNVEV (reference sequence). CDR3 sequence reads: CASSGPASGRAWETQYF. CDR3 nucleotide sequence: TGTGCCAGCAGTGGACCCGCAAGCGGGAGGGCCTGGGAGACCCAGTACTTC.

This clonotype was recorded once. V gene TRBV11-2 combines with J gene TRBJ2-3, with 8 bases fitting TRBD1. The V gene's germline CDR1 is SGHAT and CDR2 FQNNGV. The V and J ends lost 5 bases and 4 bases, in that order; junction bases with no gene match: 11. The CDR3 sequence is 16 residues long. DNA for the CDR3: TGTGCCAGCAGCCCCGGCAGGGGGCCTCCCTCAGATACGCAGTATTTT. Its protein is CASSPGRGPPSDTQYF.

This clonotype came up many times. The V and J genes are TRBV12-3 or TRBV12-4 and TRBJ1-1; 7 bases line up with TRBD1. Trimming removed 6 bases from V and 4 bases from J; junction bases left unmatched: 5. CDR3 length equals 13 residues. This CDR3 reads CASRETGITEAFF. The CDR3 DNA reads TGTGCCAGCAGGGAGACAGGGATCACTGAAGCTTTCTTT.

This clonotype was seen at least ten times. This sequence joins TRBV30 and TRBJ2-5; 12 bases are a match to TRBD2. With 2 bases clipped from V and 4 bases from J, the junction kept 11 bases outside the gene matches. CDR3 length: 17 residues. CDR1 is GTSNPN and CDR2 is SVGIG in the germline V gene (reference sequence). CDR3 loop: CAWSPPWASGRGETQYF. CDR3 in DNA: TGTGCCTGGAGTCCCCCATGGGCTAGCGGGAGGGGAGAGACCCAGTACTTC.

This clonotype was found a few times. The chain carries TRBV6-1 and TRBJ1-2; TRBD1 might be the D (6 bases). CDR3 length equals 18 residues. Per germline, CDR1 MNHNS and CDR2 SASEGT. Trimming pared 2 bases from V and 8 bases from J, leaving 27 bases between. The CDR3 reads CASSETGAGGGRGGGYTF. The CDR3 region has the DNA TGTGCCAGCAGTGAAACGGGGGCCGGAGGGGGAAGGGGTGGAGGCTACACCTTC.

This clonotype was detected only a few times. The chain recombines TRBV4-1 with TRBJ2-7; no reliable D call. The V and J ends lost 3 bases and 3 bases respectively, with 6 bases between them. Germline CDR1 is MGHRA and CDR2 is YSYEKL. The CDR3 covers 12 residues. The CDR3 region is CASSHLLYEQYF. Here the CDR3 DNA reads TGCGCCAGCAGCCACCTCCTCTACGAGCAGTACTTC.

This clonotype was observed a handful of times. CDR3 sequence (DNA): TGTGCCAGCAGTTTAGCAACAGACCCTAGCAATCAGCCCCAGCATTTT. Translated: CASSLATDPSNQPQHF. The chain carries TRBV28 and TRBJ1-5; D call uncertain. The CDR3 loop spans 16 amino acids. Trimming pared 2 bases from V and 0 bases from J, leaving 11 bases between. Per germline, CDR1 MDHEN and CDR2 SYDVKM. Filled out from reference TRBV28 and TRBJ1-5, the complete variable domain reads DVKVTQSSRYLVKRTGEKVFLECVQDMDHENMFWYRQDPGLGLRLIYFSYDVKMKEKGDIPEGYSVSREKKERFSLILESASTNQTSMYLCASSLATDPSNQPQHFGDGTRLSIL.

This clonotype was picked up many times. The rearrangement uses TRBV2 and TRBJ2-5; D may be TRBD2 (5 bases). CDR3 length: 14 residues. With 7 bases removed from V and 2 bases from J, the gap between germline ends came to 14 bases. Germline values: CDR1 SNHLY, CDR2 FYNNEI. The CDR3 DNA follows: TGTGCCAGCAAGCAGCGGACGGCTCAAGAGACCCAGTACTTC. Protein product: CASKQRTAQETQYF.

This clonotype has at least ten counts. V usage is TRBV20-1 and J usage is TRBJ2-3, with 8 bases matching TRBD2. V lost 3 bases and J lost 6; bases outside the gene matches: 8. The CDR3 totals 14 residues. Germline assignment: CDR1 DFQATT and CDR2 SNEGSKA (reference sequence). The CDR3 protein is CSASGRARGDTQYF. The CDR3 nucleotides read TGCAGTGCTAGCGGGAGGGCCCGGGGTGATACGCAGTATTTT.

CDR3 in amino acids: CSASSWGLSNQPQHF. The CDR3 DNA is TGCAGTGCTTCAAGCTGGGGCCTTAGCAATCAGCCCCAGCATTTT. V usage is TRBV20-1 and J usage is TRBJ1-5; the D gene is possibly TRBD1 (5 bases). The CDR3 loop spans 15 amino acids. Germline CDR1 is DFQATT and CDR2 is SNEGSKA (reference sequence). Trimming took off 5 bases at V and 0 bases at J, with 14 bases between the two ends.